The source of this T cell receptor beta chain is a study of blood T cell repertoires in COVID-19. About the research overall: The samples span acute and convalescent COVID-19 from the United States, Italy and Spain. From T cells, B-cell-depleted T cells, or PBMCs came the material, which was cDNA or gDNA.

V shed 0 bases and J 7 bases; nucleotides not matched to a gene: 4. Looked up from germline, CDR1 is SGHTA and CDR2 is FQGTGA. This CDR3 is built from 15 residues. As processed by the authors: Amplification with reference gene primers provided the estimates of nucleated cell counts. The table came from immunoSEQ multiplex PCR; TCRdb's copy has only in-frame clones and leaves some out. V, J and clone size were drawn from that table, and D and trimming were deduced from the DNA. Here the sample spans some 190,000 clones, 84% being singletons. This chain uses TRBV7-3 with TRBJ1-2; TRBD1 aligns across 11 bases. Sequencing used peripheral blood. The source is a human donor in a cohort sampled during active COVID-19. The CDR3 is CASSLTPGTGGGYTF. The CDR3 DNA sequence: TGTGCCAGCAGCTTAACGCCCGGGACAGGGGGTGGCTACACCTTC.